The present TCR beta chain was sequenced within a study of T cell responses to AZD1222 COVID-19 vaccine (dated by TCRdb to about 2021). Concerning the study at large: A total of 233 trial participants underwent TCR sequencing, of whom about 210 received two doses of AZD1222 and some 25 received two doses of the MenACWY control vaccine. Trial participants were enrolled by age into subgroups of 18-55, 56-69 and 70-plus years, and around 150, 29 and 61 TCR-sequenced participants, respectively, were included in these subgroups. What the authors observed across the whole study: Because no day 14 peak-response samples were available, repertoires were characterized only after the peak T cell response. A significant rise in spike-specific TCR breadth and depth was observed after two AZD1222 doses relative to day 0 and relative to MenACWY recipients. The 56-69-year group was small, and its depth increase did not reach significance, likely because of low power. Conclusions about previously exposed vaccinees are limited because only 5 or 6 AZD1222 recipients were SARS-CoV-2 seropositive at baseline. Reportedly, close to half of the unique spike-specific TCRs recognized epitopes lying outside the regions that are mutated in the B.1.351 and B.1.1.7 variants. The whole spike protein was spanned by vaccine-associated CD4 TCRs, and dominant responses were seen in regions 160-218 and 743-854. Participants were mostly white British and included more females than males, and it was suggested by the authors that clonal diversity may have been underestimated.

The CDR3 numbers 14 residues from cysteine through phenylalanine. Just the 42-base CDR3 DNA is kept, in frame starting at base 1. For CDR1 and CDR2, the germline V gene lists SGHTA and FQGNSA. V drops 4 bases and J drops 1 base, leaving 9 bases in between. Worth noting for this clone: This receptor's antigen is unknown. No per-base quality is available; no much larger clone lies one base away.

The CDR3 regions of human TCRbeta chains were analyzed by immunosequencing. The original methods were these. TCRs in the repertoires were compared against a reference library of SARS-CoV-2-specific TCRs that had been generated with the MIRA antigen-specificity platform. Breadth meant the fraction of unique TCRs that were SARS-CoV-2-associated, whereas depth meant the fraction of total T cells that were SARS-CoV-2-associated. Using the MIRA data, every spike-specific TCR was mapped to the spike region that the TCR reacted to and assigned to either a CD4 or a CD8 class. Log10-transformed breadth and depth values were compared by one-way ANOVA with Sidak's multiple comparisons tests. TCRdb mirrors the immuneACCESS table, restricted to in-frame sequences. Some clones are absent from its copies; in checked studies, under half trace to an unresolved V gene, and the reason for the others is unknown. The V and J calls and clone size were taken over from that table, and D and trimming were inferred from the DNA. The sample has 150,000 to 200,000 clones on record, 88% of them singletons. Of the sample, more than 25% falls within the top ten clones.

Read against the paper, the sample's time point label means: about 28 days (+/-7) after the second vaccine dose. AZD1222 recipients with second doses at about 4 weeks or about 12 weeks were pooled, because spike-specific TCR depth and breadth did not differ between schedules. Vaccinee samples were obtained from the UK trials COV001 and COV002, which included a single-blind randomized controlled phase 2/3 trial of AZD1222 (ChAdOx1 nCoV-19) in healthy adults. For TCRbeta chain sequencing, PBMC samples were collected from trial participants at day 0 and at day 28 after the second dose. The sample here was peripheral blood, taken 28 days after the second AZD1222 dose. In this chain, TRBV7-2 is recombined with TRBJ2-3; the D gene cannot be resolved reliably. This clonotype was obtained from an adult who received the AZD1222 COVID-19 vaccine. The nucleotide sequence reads TGTGCCAGCAGCTCTGACTGGGGCACAGATACGCAGTATTTT. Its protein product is CASSSDWGTDTQYF.